The clone carrying this TCR beta chain was counted ten times or more. Its antigen is unknown. A total of 2 million PBMCs stored at -80 degrees C provided the unsorted libraries. These data come from a study of neurological immune-mediated disorders. General observations from the study: Private repertoires in all groups were suggested, as expanded clones shared no CDR3 amino acid sequences across subjects. HTLV-1-associated myelopathy had the most TCR clonal expansion, while multiple sclerosis had the least, a level that fell below healthy controls.

A single run covered 15-18 subjects with over 180 million TCR-beta sequences. TCRdb passed the 5' RACE reads through MiXCR, listing each CDR3 protein once. The profile shows 55,000 to 75,000 distinct CDR3 sequences, approximately 11% of them singletons. V trimming: 1 base; J trimming: 8 bases; junction bases outside the gene matches: 5. Germline loops: CDR1 SGHVS, CDR2 FQNEAQ. This CDR3 is built from 14 residues. This clonotype was obtained from a woman aged 55-70 years with HTLV-1-associated myelopathy (HAM/TSP). Sequenced material: PBMCs. The J gene is TRBJ2-1, the V gene TRBV7-8; 7 bases agree with TRBD2. CDR3 in DNA: TGTGCCAGCAGCTTAGGAGCGGCGGGGGATGAGCAGTTCTTC. It codes for CASSLGAAGDEQFF.